What follows are 16 T cell receptor beta chains derived from one specimen sequenced in a study of T cells in Graves' hyperthyroidism and ophthalmopathy. Amplification targeted TCR beta CDR3 regions from RNA transcripts. The HTBI primer set drove a first-round RT-PCR of the TCR CDR3. TCRdb ran MiXCR on the multiplex PCR reads and lists one entry per CDR3 protein. The top ten clones hold about 14% of a sample with approximately 400,000 distinct CDR3 sequences, around 16% of them seen once. Source material: blood. Every receptor here comes from a young woman with Graves' hyperthyroidism.

This clonotype has a count of ten or more. V usage is TRBV28 and J usage is TRBJ2-3; D unclear. From germline, CDR1 is MDHEN and CDR2 SYDVKM. The CDR3 totals 15 residues. V was pared by 4 bases and J by 2 bases, with 13 bases between. CDR3 residues: CASSSTGSLTDTQYF. The CDR3 bases are TGTGCCAGCAGTTCGACTGGCTCCCTCACAGATACGCAGTATTTT.

The V gene is TRBV24-1, the J gene TRBJ2-1, with D perhaps matching TRBD2 (6 bases). Germline-derived CDR1 and CDR2 are KGHDR and SFDVKD. V dropped 3 bases and J dropped 9 bases, with 20 bases sitting between them. The CDR3 is 16 amino acids. In nucleotides, the CDR3 is TGTGCCACCAGTGATGCCCTAGCGTGGGCCAGTAGTGAGCAGTTCTTC. This gives the protein CATSDALAWASSEQFF.

The rearrangement joins TRBV27 to TRBJ1-1, with D possibly matching TRBD1 (6 bases). The V end lost 5 bases, the J end lost 5 bases, and 12 bases lay between the germline ends. The germline V gene has CDR1 MNHEY and CDR2 SMNVEV (reference sequence). This CDR3 is 13 amino acids long. The CDR3 DNA reads TGTGCCAGCAGTCAAACAGGGTATACTGAAGCTTTCTTT. Its protein is CASSQTGYTEAFF.

Many counts were recorded for this clonotype. The chain employs TRBV10-3 and TRBJ2-1, with D perhaps TRBD2 (6 bases). The CDR3 sequence is 17 residues long. The V and J ends lost 0 bases and 0 bases respectively, with 12 bases between them. The germline CDR1 and CDR2 sequences are ENHRY and SYGVKD. The CDR3 DNA reads TGTGCCATCAGTGAGTCTGGCCGGGAGAGCTCCTACAATGAGCAGTTCTTC. This gives the protein CAISESGRESSYNEQFF.

This clonotype turned up a few times. The chain has TRBV7-9 and TRBJ2-5, with D maybe TRBD1 (6 bases). The CDR3 has 14 amino acids. Germline V gene sequence: CDR1 SEHNR, CDR2 FQNEAQ (reference sequence). With 3 bases removed from V and 5 bases from J, the gap between germline ends came to 13 bases. This chain's CDR3 is CASSFTAGAETQYF. As DNA, the CDR3 is TGTGCCAGCAGCTTTACCGCAGGGGCGGAGACCCAGTACTTC.

This clonotype was seen a handful of times. This rearrangement joins TRBV4-1 to TRBJ1-1; D unresolved. The V and J ends lost 0 bases and 6 bases respectively, with 29 bases between them. The CDR3 spans 20 residues. Germline CDR1 and CDR2: MGHRA and YSYEKL. The CDR3 coding sequence is TGCGCCAGCAGCCAAGATTCCATCTCGGTAGGGTCACGGGCAAACTCTGAAGCTTTCTTT. Its translation is CASSQDSISVGSRANSEAFF.

The sample holds many counts of this clonotype. CDR3 region: CASSLLPPRHGGTQYF. CDR3 nucleotide sequence: TGTGCCAGCAGCTTGTTACCCCCAAGACACGGAGGGACCCAGTACTTC. The chain joins TRBV5-6 to TRBJ2-5; the D gene is possibly TRBD2 (5 bases). Per germline, CDR1 SGHDT and CDR2 YYEEEE. This CDR3 spans 16 amino acids. Trimming removed 1 base at V and 7 bases at J, with 20 bases between.

This clonotype was recorded at least ten times. The chain links TRBV3-1 to TRBJ1-3; D is perhaps TRBD1 (5 bases). V gave up 3 bases and J gave up 4 bases, with 7 bases separating them. The CDR3 runs to 13 residues. Germline lookup yields CDR1 LGHDT and CDR2 YNNKEL (reference sequence). The CDR3 is CASSQNRGNTIYF. The DNA of the CDR3 is TGTGCCAGCAGCCAGAACAGGGGAAACACCATATATTTT. The whole variable domain, remainder taken from reference TRBV3-1 and TRBJ1-3, is DTAVSQTPKYLVTQMGNDKSIKCEQNLGHDTMYWYKQDSKKFLKIMFSYNNKELIINETVPNRFSPKSPDKAHLNLHINSLELGDSAVYFCASSQNRGNTIYFGEGSWLTVV.

This clonotype was detected only a few times. V and J are TRBV20-1 and TRBJ1-4; a weak D match, TRBD1 (5 bases). This CDR3 contains 13 residues. Deletions cut 4 bases from V and 7 bases from J, with 13 bases between. The germline gives CDR1 DFQATT, CDR2 SNEGSKA (reference sequence). The DNA of the CDR3 is TGCAGTGCTACGGGGGGATGGCGTGAAAAACTGTTTTTT. Its protein is CSATGGWREKLFF.

This clonotype appeared many times. The rearrangement uses TRBV3-1 and TRBJ1-5, with 7 nucleotides matching TRBD1. CDR1 LGHDT and CDR2 YNNKEL come from the germline V gene (reference sequence). This CDR3 is 15 amino acids long. V was pared by 2 bases and J by 5 bases, with 6 bases of the junction left unmatched. CDR3 bases: TGTGCCAGCAGCCAACCAGACAGGGTTTATCAGCCCCAGCATTTT. It encodes CASSQPDRVYQPQHF.

This clonotype was seen more than once but under ten times. V gene TRBV24-1 combines with J gene TRBJ2-1; 9 bases map to TRBD2. CDR3 size: 15 residues. J lost 9 bases, V lost 2 bases, and 7 bases had no gene match. Germline V CDR1 and CDR2: KGHDR, SFDVKD. The chain's CDR3 is CATSDSSGIGIEQFF. The CDR3 nucleotides read TGTGCCACCAGTGATTCTAGCGGGATAGGTATTGAGCAGTTCTTC.

This rearrangement joins TRBV7-2 to TRBJ2-7, with D perhaps matching TRBD1 or TRBD2 (5 bases each). CDR1 is SGHTA and CDR2 is FQGNSA in the germline V gene. The V and J ends lost 4 bases and 5 bases respectively, with 12 bases between them. This CDR3 spans 13 amino acids. This CDR3 reads CASSSGTADEQYF. For the CDR3, the DNA is TGTGCCAGCAGCTCAGGGACGGCTGACGAGCAGTACTTC.

This chain connects TRBV7-3 to TRBJ1-1, with 9 bases aligning to TRBD1. This CDR3 contains 19 residues. Trimming cost V 5 bases and J 1 base; bases outside gene matches: 17. Germline assignment: CDR1 SGHTA and CDR2 FQGTGA. CDR3 nucleotide sequence: TGTGCCAGCAGCCCAATACAACAGGGGGCGCGGGCCCCGAACACTGAAGCTTTCTTT. Translating it yields CASSPIQQGARAPNTEAFF.

The V gene is TRBV7-2, the J gene TRBJ1-1, with D possibly TRBD1 on 6 matching bases. Trimming took off 1 base at V and 6 bases at J, with 15 bases between the two ends. CDR1 is SGHTA and CDR2 is FQGNSA in the germline V gene. The CDR3 is 15 amino acids. CDR3 nucleotide sequence: TGTGCCAGCAGCTTAGTCCCCGGGGGCTCATCTGAAGCTTTCTTT. Translated, it gives CASSLVPGGSSEAFF.

The chain combines TRBV4-3 with TRBJ2-7, with D possibly called TRBD1 or TRBD2 (7 bases each). CDR1 LGHNA and CDR2 YSLEER come from the germline V gene. This CDR3 has 17 amino acids. V dropped 2 bases and J dropped 3 bases, with 20 bases sitting between them. The CDR3 DNA reads TGCGCCAGCAGCCAATTTACAAACAGGGGACTAAACTACGAGCAGTACTTC. This sequence encodes CASSQFTNRGLNYEQYF.

In this sample, this clonotype turned up a few times. This chain links TRBV15 with TRBJ2-2; no firm D call. The V end lost 3 bases, the J end lost 3 bases, and 8 bases lay between the germline ends. This CDR3 has 14 residues. Germline-derived CDR1 and CDR2 are LNHNV and YYDKDF (reference sequence). CDR3 protein: CATSSRPYTGELFF. In DNA form, the CDR3 reads TGTGCCACCAGCAGCCGACCATACACCGGGGAGCTGTTTTTT. The full variable domain, completed using reference TRBV15 and TRBJ2-2, is DAMVIQNPRYQVTQFGKPVTLSCSQTLNHNVMYWYQQKSSQAPKLLFHYYDKDFNNEADTPDNFQSRRPNTSFCFLDIRSPGLGDTAMYLCATSSRPYTGELFFGEGSRLTVL.